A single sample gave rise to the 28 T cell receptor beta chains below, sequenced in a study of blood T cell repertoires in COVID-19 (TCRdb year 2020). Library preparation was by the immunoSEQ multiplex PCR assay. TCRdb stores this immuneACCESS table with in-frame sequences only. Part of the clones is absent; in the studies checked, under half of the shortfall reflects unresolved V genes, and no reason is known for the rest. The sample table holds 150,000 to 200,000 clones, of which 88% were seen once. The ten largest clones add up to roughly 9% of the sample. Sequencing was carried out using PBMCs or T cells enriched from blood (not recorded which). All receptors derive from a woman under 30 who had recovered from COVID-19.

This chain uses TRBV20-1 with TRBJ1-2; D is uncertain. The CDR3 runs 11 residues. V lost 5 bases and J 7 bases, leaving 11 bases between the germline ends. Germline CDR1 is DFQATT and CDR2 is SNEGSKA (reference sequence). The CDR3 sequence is CSAGGLGGYTF. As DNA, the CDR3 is TGCAGTGCTGGAGGCCTCGGTGGCTACACCTTC.

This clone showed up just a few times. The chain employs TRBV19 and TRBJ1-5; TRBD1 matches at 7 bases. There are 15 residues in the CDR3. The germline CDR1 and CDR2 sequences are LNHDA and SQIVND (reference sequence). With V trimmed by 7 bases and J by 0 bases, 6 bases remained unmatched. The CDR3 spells CASTTTGVSNQPQHF. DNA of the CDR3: TGTGCCAGTACTACTACAGGGGTTAGCAATCAGCCCCAGCATTTT.

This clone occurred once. In nucleotides, the CDR3 is TGTGCCAGCTTTAATAGCCCCACCTCTGGGGCCAACGTCCTGACTTTC. It encodes CASFNSPTSGANVLTF. This chain links TRBV7-9 with TRBJ2-6; D is undetermined. CDR3 length equals 16 residues. With 8 bases removed from V and 0 bases from J, the gap between germline ends came to 14 bases. Germline V gives CDR1 SEHNR, CDR2 FQNEAQ (reference sequence).

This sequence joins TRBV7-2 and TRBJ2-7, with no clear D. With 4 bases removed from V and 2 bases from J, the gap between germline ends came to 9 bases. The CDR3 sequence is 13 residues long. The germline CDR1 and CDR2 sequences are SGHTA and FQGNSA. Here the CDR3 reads CASSSTRAYEQYF. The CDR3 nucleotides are TGTGCCAGCAGCTCCACCCGGGCCTACGAGCAGTACTTC.

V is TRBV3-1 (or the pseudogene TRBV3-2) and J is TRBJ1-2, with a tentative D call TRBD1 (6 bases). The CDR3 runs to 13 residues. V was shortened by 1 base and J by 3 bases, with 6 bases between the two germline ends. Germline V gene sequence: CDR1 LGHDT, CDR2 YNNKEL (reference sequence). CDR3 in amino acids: CASSQGQDYGYTF. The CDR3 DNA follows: TGTGCCAGCAGCCAAGGACAGGACTATGGCTACACCTTC.

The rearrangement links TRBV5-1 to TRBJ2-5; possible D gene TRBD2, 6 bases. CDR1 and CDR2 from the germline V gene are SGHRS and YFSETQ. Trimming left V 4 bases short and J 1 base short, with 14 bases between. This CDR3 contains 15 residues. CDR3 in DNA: TGCGCCAGCAGCGCGACCGGGAGTCTCCAAGAGACCCAGTACTTC. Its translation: CASSATGSLQETQYF.

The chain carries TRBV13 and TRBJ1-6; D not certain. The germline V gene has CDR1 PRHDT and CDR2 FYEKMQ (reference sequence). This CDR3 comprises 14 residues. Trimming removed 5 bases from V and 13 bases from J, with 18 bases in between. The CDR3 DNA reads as TGTGCCAGCAGCGTCGGCAGAGGTAGTTCGCCCCTCCACTTT. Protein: CASSVGRGSSPLHF.

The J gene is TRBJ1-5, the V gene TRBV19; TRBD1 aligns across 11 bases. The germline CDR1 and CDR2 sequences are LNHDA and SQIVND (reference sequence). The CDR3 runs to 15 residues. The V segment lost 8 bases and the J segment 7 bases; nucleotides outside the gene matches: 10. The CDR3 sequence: CASVGGTGGGQPQHF. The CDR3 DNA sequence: TGTGCCAGTGTTGGAGGGACAGGGGGAGGGCAGCCCCAGCATTTT.

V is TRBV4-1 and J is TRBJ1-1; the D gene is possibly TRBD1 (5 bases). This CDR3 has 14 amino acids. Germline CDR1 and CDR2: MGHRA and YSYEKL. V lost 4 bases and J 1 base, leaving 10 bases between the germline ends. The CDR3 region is CASSLTTGNTEAFF. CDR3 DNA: TGCGCCAGCAGCCTAACCACAGGGAACACTGAAGCTTTCTTT.

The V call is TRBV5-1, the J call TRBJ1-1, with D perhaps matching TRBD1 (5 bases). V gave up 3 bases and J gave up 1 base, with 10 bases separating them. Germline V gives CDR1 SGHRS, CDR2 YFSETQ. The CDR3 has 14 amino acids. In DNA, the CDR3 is TGCGCCAGCAGCTCCCGACAGCCGAACACTGAAGCTTTCTTT. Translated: CASSSRQPNTEAFF.

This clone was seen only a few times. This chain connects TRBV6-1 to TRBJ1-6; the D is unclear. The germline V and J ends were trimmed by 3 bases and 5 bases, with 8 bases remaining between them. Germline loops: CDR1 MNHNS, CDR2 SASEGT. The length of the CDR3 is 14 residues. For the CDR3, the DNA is TGTGCCAGCAGTGACGCAGTTGATAATTCACCCCTCCACTTT. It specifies CASSDAVDNSPLHF.

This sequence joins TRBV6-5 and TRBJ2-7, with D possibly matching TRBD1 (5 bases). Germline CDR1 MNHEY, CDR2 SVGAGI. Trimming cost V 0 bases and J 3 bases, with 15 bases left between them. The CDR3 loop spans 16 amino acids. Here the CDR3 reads CASSYSTAGSDYEQYF. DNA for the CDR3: TGTGCCAGCAGTTACTCGACGGCAGGGTCGGACTACGAGCAGTACTTC.

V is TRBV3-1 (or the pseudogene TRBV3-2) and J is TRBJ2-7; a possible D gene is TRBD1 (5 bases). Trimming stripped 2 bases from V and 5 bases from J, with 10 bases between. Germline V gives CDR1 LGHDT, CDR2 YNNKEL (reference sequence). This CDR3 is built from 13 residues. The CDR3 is CASSQRAGNEQYF. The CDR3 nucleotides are TGTGCCAGCAGCCAACGGGCAGGGAACGAGCAGTACTTC.

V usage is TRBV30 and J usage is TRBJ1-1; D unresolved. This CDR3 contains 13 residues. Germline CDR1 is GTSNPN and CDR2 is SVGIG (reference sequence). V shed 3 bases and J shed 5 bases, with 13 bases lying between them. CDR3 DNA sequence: TGTGCCTGGAGCCCCGCGGGTTGGACTGAAGCTTTCTTT. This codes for CAWSPAGWTEAFF.

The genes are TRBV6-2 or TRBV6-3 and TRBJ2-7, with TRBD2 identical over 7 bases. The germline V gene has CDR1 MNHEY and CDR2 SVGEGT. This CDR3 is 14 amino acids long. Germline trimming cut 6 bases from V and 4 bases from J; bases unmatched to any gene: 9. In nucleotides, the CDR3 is TGTGCCAGCAGCGGGCCAGGGAGGGAATACGAGCAGTACTTC. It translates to CASSGPGREYEQYF.

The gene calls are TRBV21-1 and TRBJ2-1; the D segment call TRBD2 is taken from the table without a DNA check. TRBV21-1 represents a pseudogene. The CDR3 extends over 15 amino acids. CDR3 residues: CASSKGSVEFNEQFF. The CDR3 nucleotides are TGTGCCAGCAGCAAGGGTAGCGTCGAATTCAATGAGCAGTTCTTC.

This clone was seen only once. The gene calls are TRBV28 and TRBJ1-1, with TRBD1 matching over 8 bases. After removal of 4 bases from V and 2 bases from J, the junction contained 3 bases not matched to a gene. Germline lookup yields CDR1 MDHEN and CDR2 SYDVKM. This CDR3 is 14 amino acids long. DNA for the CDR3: TGTGCCAGCAGTTGGACAGGGCGCAACACTGAAGCTTTCTTT. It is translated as CASSWTGRNTEAFF.

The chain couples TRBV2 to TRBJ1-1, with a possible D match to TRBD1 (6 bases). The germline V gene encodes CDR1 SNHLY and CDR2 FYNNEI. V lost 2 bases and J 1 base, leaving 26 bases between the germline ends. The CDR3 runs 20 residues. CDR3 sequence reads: CASSELKYRQVPQGNTEAFF. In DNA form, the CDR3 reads TGTGCCAGCAGTGAATTAAAATACAGACAGGTACCCCAGGGGAACACTGAAGCTTTCTTT.

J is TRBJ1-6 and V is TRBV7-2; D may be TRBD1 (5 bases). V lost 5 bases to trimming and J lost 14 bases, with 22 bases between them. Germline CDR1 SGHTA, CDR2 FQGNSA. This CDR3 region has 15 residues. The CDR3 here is CASSRSAGGTETLHF. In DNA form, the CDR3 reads TGTGCCAGCAGCAGAAGCGCTGGGGGGACCGAAACCCTCCACTTT. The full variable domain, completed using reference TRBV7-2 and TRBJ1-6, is GAGVSQSPSNKVTEKGKDVELRCDPISGHTALYWYRQSLGQGLEFLIYFQGNSAPDKSGLPSDRFSAERTGGSVSTLTIQRTQQEDSAVYLCASSRSAGGTETLHFGNGTRLTVT.

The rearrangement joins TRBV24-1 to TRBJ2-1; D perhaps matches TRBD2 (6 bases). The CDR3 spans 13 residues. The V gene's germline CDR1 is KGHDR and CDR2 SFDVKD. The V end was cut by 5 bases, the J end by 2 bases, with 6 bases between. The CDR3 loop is CATSGLAYNEQFF. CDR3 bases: TGTGCCACCAGTGGACTAGCCTACAATGAGCAGTTCTTC.

CDR3 nucleotides: TGTGCCAGCAGAAATGAAAGGACAGGGCCTACCGGGGAGCTGTTTTTT. This translates into CASRNERTGPTGELFF. The chain couples TRBV7-9 to TRBJ2-2, with 8 bases identical to TRBD1. This CDR3 contains 16 residues. In germline, CDR1 is SEHNR, CDR2 FQNEAQ (reference sequence). The V segment lost 6 bases and the J segment 5 bases; nucleotides outside the gene matches: 11.

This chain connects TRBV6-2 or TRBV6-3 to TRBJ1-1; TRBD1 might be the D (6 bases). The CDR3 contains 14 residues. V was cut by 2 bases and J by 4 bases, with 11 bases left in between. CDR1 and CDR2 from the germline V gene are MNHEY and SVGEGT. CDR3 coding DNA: TGTGCCAGCAGTTACGGTTGGGACATCACTGAAGCTTTCTTT. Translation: CASSYGWDITEAFF.

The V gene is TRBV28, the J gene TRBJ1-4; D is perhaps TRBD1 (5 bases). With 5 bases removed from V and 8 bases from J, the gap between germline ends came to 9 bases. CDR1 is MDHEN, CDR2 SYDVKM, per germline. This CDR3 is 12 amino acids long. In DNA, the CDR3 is TGTGCCAGCAGTGGGGGGAGCGAAAAACTGTTTTTT. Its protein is CASSGGSEKLFF.

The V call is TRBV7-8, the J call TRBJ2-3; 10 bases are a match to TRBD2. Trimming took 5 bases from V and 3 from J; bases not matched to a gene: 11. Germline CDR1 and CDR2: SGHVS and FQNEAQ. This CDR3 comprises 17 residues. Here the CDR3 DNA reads TGTGCCAGCAGCCGTTCCGGGACTAGCGAGGGAACAGATACGCAGTATTTT. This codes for CASSRSGTSEGTDTQYF.

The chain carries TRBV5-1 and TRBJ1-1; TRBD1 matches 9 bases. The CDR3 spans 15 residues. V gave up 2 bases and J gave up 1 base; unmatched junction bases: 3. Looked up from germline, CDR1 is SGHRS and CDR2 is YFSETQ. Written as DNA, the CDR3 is TGCGCCAGCAGCTTTGAACAGGGGGCGAACACTGAAGCTTTCTTT. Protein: CASSFEQGANTEAFF. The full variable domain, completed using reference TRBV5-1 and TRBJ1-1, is KAGVTQTPRYLIKTRGQQVTLSCSPISGHRSVSWYQQTPGQGLQFLFEYFSETQRNKGNFPGRFSGRQFSNSRSEMNVSTLELGDSALYLCASSFEQGANTEAFFGQGTRLTVV.

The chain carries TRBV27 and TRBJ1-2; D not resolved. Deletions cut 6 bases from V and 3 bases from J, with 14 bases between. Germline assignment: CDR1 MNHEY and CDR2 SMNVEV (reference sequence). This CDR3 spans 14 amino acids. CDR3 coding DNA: TGTGCCAGCAGCTTCTCCGGGGATTACTATGGCTACACCTTC. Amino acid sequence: CASSFSGDYYGYTF.

The CDR3 loop reads CASSFESGYDYGYTF. CDR3 in DNA: TGTGCCAGCAGTTTCGAGTCAGGATATGACTATGGCTACACCTTC. The rearrangement joins TRBV27 to TRBJ1-2; D uncertain. The length of the CDR3 is 15 residues. Trimming took off 3 bases at V and 3 bases at J, with 14 bases between the two ends. CDR1 and CDR2 from the germline V gene are MNHEY and SMNVEV (reference sequence).

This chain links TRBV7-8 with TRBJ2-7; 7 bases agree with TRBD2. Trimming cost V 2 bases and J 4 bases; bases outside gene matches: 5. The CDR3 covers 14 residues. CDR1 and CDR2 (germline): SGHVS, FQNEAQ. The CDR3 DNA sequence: TGTGCCAGCAGCTTATTGCCGGGAGGATACGAGCAGTACTTC. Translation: CASSLLPGGYEQYF.